This paragraph reports one TCR beta chain. What it binds is unknown. The V gene's germline CDR1 is SGDLS and CDR2 YYNGEE. Germline trimming cut 3 bases from V and 2 bases from J; bases unmatched to any gene: 13. The CDR3 is 17 residues long. Alongside a J-beta primer mix, a sample-barcoded 5' primer served in a second PCR lasting roughly 7 to 12 cycles. Tagging of each cDNA molecule was performed by a template-switch adaptor with 12 random nucleotides. Every sample gave at least 3 million paired-end reads containing CDR3. TCRdb independently ran MiXCR on the 5' RACE reads; one entry per CDR3 protein. The sample holds about 1.5 million distinct CDR3 sequences, around 40% seen once. The data stem from a study of blood T cells in healthy people across ages. Study outcomes and limitations: Both naive CD4+ cell counts and diversity were greater in long-lived donors than in aged donors.

This chain uses TRBV9 with TRBJ2-7; 8 nucleotides agree with TRBD2. The TCR originated in a woman aged 18-29 years in good health. Sequences were obtained from blood. The CDR3 loop is CASSEKAGALTPYEQYF. The CDR3 nucleotides are TGTGCCAGCAGCGAGAAAGCGGGGGCCCTGACACCCTACGAGCAGTACTTC.